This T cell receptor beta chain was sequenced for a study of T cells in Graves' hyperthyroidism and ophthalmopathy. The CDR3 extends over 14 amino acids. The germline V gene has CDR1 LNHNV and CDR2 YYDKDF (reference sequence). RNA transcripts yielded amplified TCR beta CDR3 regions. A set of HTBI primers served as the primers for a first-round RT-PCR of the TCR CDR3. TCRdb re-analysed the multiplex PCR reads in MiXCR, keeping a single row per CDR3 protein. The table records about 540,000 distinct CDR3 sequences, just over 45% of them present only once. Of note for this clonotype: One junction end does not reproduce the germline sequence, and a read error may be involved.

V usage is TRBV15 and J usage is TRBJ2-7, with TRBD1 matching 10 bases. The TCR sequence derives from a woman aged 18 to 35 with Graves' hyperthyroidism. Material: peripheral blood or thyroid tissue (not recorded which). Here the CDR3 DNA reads TGTGCCAGCAGCTCGGGACAGGGGTTGAACGAGCAGTACTTC. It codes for CASSSGQGLNEQYF.